This entry lists 16 T cell receptor beta chains sequenced from one sample in a study of cytomegalovirus exposure and HLA in healthy donors. The repertoire was sequenced with immunoSEQ multiplex PCR; TCRdb's copy has only in-frame clones and lacks some. The sample consists of about 190,000 clones, approximately 80% of them appearing once. The sequencing input was PBMCs. All receptors come from a young man in good health and CMV-seropositive.

CDR3 coding DNA: TGTGCCAGCAGTTACGGACAGGACTACGAGCAGTACTTC. Protein product: CASSYGQDYEQYF. The V gene is TRBV27, the J gene TRBJ2-7; the match to TRBD1 covers 7 bases. Germline V lookup: CDR1 MNHEY, CDR2 SMNVEV (reference sequence). The junction had 3 bases not matched to a gene; V was cut back by 4 bases and J by 3 bases. The CDR3 has 13 residues.

This chain links TRBV30 with TRBJ2-4, with D tentatively TRBD1 (8 bases). Germline-derived CDR1 and CDR2 are GTSNPN and SVGIG (reference sequence). This CDR3 spans 15 amino acids. The V end lost 0 bases, the J end lost 6 bases, and 15 bases lay between the germline ends. In nucleotides, the CDR3 is TGTGCCTGGAGTGTACAGGGGGGGGGTAGAAACATTCAGTACTTC. Its translation is CAWSVQGGGRNIQYF.

The chain is built from TRBV30 and TRBJ1-5, with a possible D match to TRBD1 (5 bases). The CDR3 sequence is 15 residues long. CDR1 is GTSNPN, CDR2 SVGIG, per germline (reference sequence). Trimming removed 0 bases from V and 11 bases from J, with 20 bases in between. The CDR3 is CAWSVGEGPSGAQHF. The CDR3 nucleotides read TGTGCCTGGAGTGTAGGGGAGGGGCCCTCAGGAGCCCAGCATTTT.

This sequence joins TRBV5-1 and TRBJ1-2; 12 nucleotides match TRBD1. Germline CDR1 reads SGHRS; CDR2 reads YFSETQ. The CDR3 loop spans 15 amino acids. V gave up 8 bases and J gave up 6 bases; unmatched junction bases: 11. CDR3 DNA: TGCGCCAGTTCCGGGACAGGGGGCAGAGGGGATGGCTACACCTTC. Protein product: CASSGTGGRGDGYTF.

With respect to this clone: Possible read error: a much larger clone is one base away. The chain has TRBV6-5 and TRBJ2-7; 10 nucleotides match TRBD1. Germline-derived CDR1 and CDR2 are MNHEY and SVGAGI. The J segment lost 3 bases and the V segment lost 0 bases, leaving 2 bases of the junction unmatched. There are 15 residues in the CDR3. The CDR3 protein is CASSYSGTGDYEQYF. In nucleotides, the CDR3 is TGTGCCAGCAGTTACTCGGGGACAGGGGACTACGAGCAGTACTTC.

The J gene is TRBJ2-5, the V gene TRBV19, with D possibly being TRBD1 (6 bases). This CDR3 has 15 amino acids. The V end lost 5 bases, the J end lost 1 base, and 14 bases lay between the germline ends. Germline V CDR1 and CDR2: LNHDA, SQIVND (reference sequence). CDR3 sequence (DNA): TGTGCCAGTAGTTCACCGGGACACCCCCAAGAGACCCAGTACTTC. Translating it yields CASSSPGHPQETQYF.

A few counts support this clone. The gene calls are TRBV28 and TRBJ1-2; D gene ambiguous. The CDR3 length is 15 residues. Trimming took off 5 bases at V and 3 bases at J, with 16 bases between the two ends. Germline CDR1 is MDHEN and CDR2 is SYDVKM. CDR3 in DNA: TGTGCCAGCAGTGCCCGGAGGCGCCGGGACTATGGCTACACCTTC. Translated, it gives CASSARRRRDYGYTF.

This chain links TRBV5-1 with TRBJ2-3; 8 bases fit TRBD2. Germline V gives CDR1 SGHRS, CDR2 YFSETQ. V lost 2 bases to trimming and J lost 6 bases; unmatched junction nucleotides: 5. This CDR3 is 14 amino acids long. DNA for the CDR3: TGCGCCAGCAGCTTAGCGGGAGTGGTCGATACGCAGTATTTT. Its protein is CASSLAGVVDTQYF.

The rearrangement uses TRBV28 and TRBJ2-3, with TRBD2 identical over 13 bases. This CDR3 comprises 15 residues. After removal of 4 bases from V and 14 bases from J, the junction contained 12 bases not matched to a gene. Germline V gene lookup returns CDR1 MDHEN and CDR2 SYDVKM. Here the CDR3 DNA reads TGTGCCAGCAGTTCCCGGACTAGCGGGGGCCATAGCAGGTATTTT. The encoded protein is CASSSRTSGGHSRYF.

V gene TRBV6-5 combines with J gene TRBJ2-7, with TRBD1 identical over 9 bases. Germline assignment: CDR1 MNHEY and CDR2 SVGAGI. The CDR3 sequence is 12 residues long. Germline trimming cut 5 bases from V and 6 bases from J; bases unmatched to any gene: 2. Here the CDR3 reads CASSRTGAEQYF. In DNA form, the CDR3 reads TGTGCCAGCAGTCGGACAGGGGCCGAGCAGTACTTC.

This clone was seen ten or more times. The chain links TRBV7-9 to TRBJ2-1; 10 bases are a match to TRBD1. CDR3 length: 17 residues. The germline V gene has CDR1 SEHNR and CDR2 FQNEAQ (reference sequence). Unmatched junction bases numbered 9, after V lost 3 bases and J lost 4 bases. The CDR3 reads CASSFGLGTGVYNEQFF. In DNA, the CDR3 is TGTGCCAGCAGCTTTGGTCTTGGGACAGGGGTGTACAATGAGCAGTTCTTC.

The chain recombines TRBV28 with TRBJ2-1; TRBD1 matches at 9 bases. Germline V lookup: CDR1 MDHEN, CDR2 SYDVKM. The junction had 9 bases not matched to a gene; V was cut back by 8 bases and J by 7 bases. The CDR3 has 14 residues. CDR3 sequence: CASRGQGFRNEQFF. The DNA of the CDR3 is TGTGCCAGCCGGGGACAGGGATTTAGGAATGAGCAGTTCTTC.

J is TRBJ2-7 and V is TRBV28, with D perhaps TRBD2 (6 bases). Germline V gene data show CDR1 as MDHEN and CDR2 as SYDVKM. The CDR3 has 16 amino acids. V lost 2 bases to trimming and J lost 2 bases, with 16 bases between them. The CDR3, as DNA: TGTGCCAGCAGTTTACTCCGAGGTAGCGGAGCCTACGAGCAGTACTTC. It encodes CASSLLRGSGAYEQYF.

This sequence joins TRBV28 and TRBJ2-1, with TRBD2 matching over 14 bases. The ends lost 5 bases at V and 6 bases at J; junction bases unmatched: 6. Germline V gene sequence: CDR1 MDHEN, CDR2 SYDVKM. The CDR3 length is 16 residues. The CDR3 loop is CASSTRLAGGINEQFF. The CDR3 bases are TGTGCCAGCAGTACAAGACTAGCGGGAGGGATCAATGAGCAGTTCTTC.

The chain carries TRBV7-2 and TRBJ2-7, with 9 bases that match TRBD2. Germline CDR1 reads SGHTA; CDR2 reads FQGNSA. The CDR3 sequence is 16 residues long. With 1 base clipped from V and 7 bases from J, the junction kept 11 bases outside the gene matches. The CDR3 coding sequence is TGTGCCAGCAGCTTAGAAGGGGCGGGAGGGACTCGGGAGCAGTACTTC. Translating it yields CASSLEGAGGTREQYF.

The chain combines TRBV9 with TRBJ2-2; 11 nucleotides agree with TRBD2. Germline-derived CDR1 and CDR2 are SGDLS and YYNGEE. J was trimmed by 5 bases and V by 0 bases; bases with no gene match: 3. The CDR3 is made up of 16 amino acids. The chain's CDR3 is CASSVGASGGTGELFF. CDR3 DNA sequence: TGTGCCAGCAGCGTAGGGGCTAGCGGGGGGACCGGGGAGCTGTTTTTT.